These T cell receptor beta chains were read from a single sample in a study of human T cells and chemical hapten exposure. TCRdb reanalysed the RACE reads using MiXCR and keeps one entry per CDR3 protein. The table lists about 120,000 distinct CDR3 sequences, roughly 13% of them singletons. The sample in question was whole blood, obtained in connection with sensitization to the hapten diphenylcyclopropenone (DPC). The receptor set was obtained from a young woman with alopecia areata. Some clones in this sample may be carry-over from other donors' samples. The CDR3 runs from the conserved cysteine through the conserved F or W. The order of the fields is CDR3 protein, CDR3 DNA, V gene, clone size, J gene, D gene. The D gene is left open where the match is weak. Clone size is shown for a subset of rows, as once, few, many or a class of expanded clone.

CDR3: CSVEAGAYEQYF
DNA: TGCAGCGTTGAGGCAGGGGCCTACGAGCAGTACTTC
V: TRBV29-1
size: few
J: TRBJ2-7
D: .

CDR3: CASSLIGAVSGYTF
DNA: TGTGCCAGCAGTTTAATTGGGGCAGTCTCTGGCTACACCTTC
V: TRBV12-3/TRBV12-4
size: few
J: TRBJ1-2
D: .

CDR3: CASSQEGFGWQGAYNEQFF
DNA: TGTGCCAGCAGCCAAGAGGGATTCGGGTGGCAGGGGGCCTACAATGAGCAGTTCTTC
V: TRBV14
size: few
J: TRBJ2-1
D: TRBD1

CDR3: CASSLAQGGNGYTF
DNA: TGTGCCAGCAGCTTAGCCCAGGGGGGAAATGGCTACACCTTC
V: TRBV7-8
size: few
J: TRBJ1-2
D: TRBD1

CDR3: CASSRTGTDIQYF
DNA: TGTGCCAGCAGCAGGACAGGGACCGACATTCAGTACTTC
V: TRBV6-5
size: many
J: TRBJ2-4
D: TRBD1

CDR3: CASSLFPGTFRDQPQHF
DNA: TGTGCCAGCAGCTTGTTCCCCGGGACTTTTCGCGATCAGCCCCAGCATTTT
V: TRBV5-5
size: many
J: TRBJ1-5
D: .

CDR3: CAISDPGRRSDEKLFF
DNA: TGTGCCATCAGTGACCCCGGCAGAAGGAGCGATGAAAAACTGTTTTTT
V: TRBV10-3
size: few
J: TRBJ1-4
D: .

CDR3: CASSLSGGAGVYTYNEQFF
DNA: TGTGCCAGCAGCTTAAGCGGGGGGGCCGGTGTATACACCTACAATGAGCAGTTCTTC
V: TRBV5-6
size: few
J: TRBJ2-1
D: TRBD2

CDR3: CASSVVTGAWEQFF
DNA: TGTGCCAGCAGCGTAGTTACGGGGGCTTGGGAGCAGTTCTTC
V: TRBV9
size: many
J: TRBJ2-1
D: .

CDR3: CASSVKGVETQYF
DNA: TGTGCCAGCAGTGTAAAAGGGGTGGAGACCCAGTACTTC
V: TRBV2
size: few
J: TRBJ2-5
D: .

CDR3: CASSYSSRGYEQYF
DNA: TGTGCCAGCAGTTACTCGTCCAGGGGTTACGAGCAGTACTTC
V: TRBV6-5
size: many
J: TRBJ2-7
D: .

CDR3: CASSVVGREQFF
DNA: TGTGCCAGCAGCGTAGTGGGCCGAGAGCAGTTCTTC
V: TRBV9
size: .
J: TRBJ2-1
D: .

CDR3: CASSFTGDVYEQYF
DNA: TGTGCCAGCAGTTTTACAGGGGATGTCTACGAGCAGTACTTC
V: TRBV28
size: .
J: TRBJ2-7
D: TRBD1

CDR3: CAWSVARGGEQYF
DNA: TGTGCCTGGAGTGTAGCTAGGGGAGGCGAGCAGTACTTC
V: TRBV30
size: .
J: TRBJ2-7
D: .

CDR3: CASSLGAVSTDTQYF
DNA: TGTGCCAGCAGCTTAGGGGCTGTGAGCACAGATACGCAGTATTTT
V: TRBV21-1
size: few
J: TRBJ2-3
D: .

CDR3: CASATDSSYEQYF
DNA: TGTGCCAGCGCGACTGACAGCTCCTACGAGCAGTACTTC
V: TRBV11-2
size: .
J: TRBJ2-7
D: .

CDR3: CASSPPRVSYEQYF
DNA: TGTGCCAGCAGTCCCCCCAGGGTCTCCTACGAGCAGTACTTC
V: TRBV12-3/TRBV12-4
size: .
J: TRBJ2-7
D: .

CDR3: CASSVGLAGAQQETQYF
DNA: TGTGCCAGCAGCGTTGGACTAGCGGGGGCCCAGCAAGAGACCCAGTACTTC
V: TRBV9
size: few
J: TRBJ2-5
D: TRBD2

CDR3: CASRPGRMNTEAFF
DNA: TGTGCCAGCAGACCGGGACGGATGAACACTGAAGCTTTCTTT
V: TRBV6-1
size: .
J: TRBJ1-1
D: .

CDR3: CASSFGDRYEQYF
DNA: TGTGCCAGCAGTTTCGGGGACAGGTACGAGCAGTACTTC
V: TRBV27
size: .
J: TRBJ2-7
D: TRBD1

CDR3: CASSRAEGQTGELFF
DNA: TGTGCCAGCAGCCGGGCCGAGGGGCAGACCGGGGAGCTGTTTTTT
V: TRBV7-6
size: few
J: TRBJ2-2
D: .

CDR3: CASLTGNLHEQYF
DNA: TGTGCCAGCCTTACGGGGAATTTGCACGAGCAGTACTTC
V: TRBV28
size: few
J: TRBJ2-7
D: .

CDR3: CASSLRQGGLYGYTF
DNA: TGTGCCAGCAGCCTCAGGCAGGGGGGACTCTATGGCTACACCTTC
V: TRBV7-2
size: .
J: TRBJ1-2
D: TRBD1

CDR3: CASSLFNQPQHF
DNA: TGTGCCAGCAGTCTGTTTAATCAGCCCCAGCATTTT
V: TRBV12-3/TRBV12-4
size: many
J: TRBJ1-5
D: .

CDR3: CASGYSTGGYGYTF
DNA: TGTGCTAGTGGTTACTCGACAGGCGGGTATGGCTACACCTTC
V: TRBV12-5
size: few
J: TRBJ1-2
D: .

CDR3: CSAGQGFQPQHF
DNA: TGCAGTGCTGGACAGGGGTTTCAGCCCCAGCATTTT
V: TRBV20-1
size: many
J: TRBJ1-5
D: TRBD1

CDR3: CASSGGGTGTDTQYF
DNA: TGTGCCAGCAGTGGTGGAGGGACAGGGACAGATACGCAGTATTTT
V: TRBV6-1
size: .
J: TRBJ2-3
D: TRBD1

CDR3: CASSLSLRGHTEAFF
DNA: TGTGCCAGCAGCTTAAGCCTGCGGGGCCACACTGAAGCTTTCTTT
V: TRBV11-1
size: many
J: TRBJ1-1
D: .

CDR3: CASSVGVGGPYTEAFF
DNA: TGTGCCAGCAGCGTAGGCGTTGGGGGGCCGTACACTGAAGCTTTCTTT
V: TRBV11-2
size: few
J: TRBJ1-1
D: .

CDR3: CASSPAKWGGRPPEAFF
DNA: TGTGCCAGCAGCCCCGCGAAGTGGGGGGGGCGGCCACCTGAAGCTTTCTTT
V: TRBV7-6
size: .
J: TRBJ1-1
D: .

CDR3: CASSLIAGATYEQYF
DNA: TGTGCCAGCAGCTTAATAGCGGGGGCCACCTACGAGCAGTACTTC
V: TRBV11-2
size: .
J: TRBJ2-7
D: TRBD2

CDR3: CASSPGQRRSYEQYF
DNA: TGTGCCAGTAGTCCGGGACAGCGACGCTCCTACGAGCAGTACTTC
V: TRBV19
size: .
J: TRBJ2-7
D: TRBD1

CDR3: CATSRDGRTGIPDTQYF
DNA: TGTGCCACCAGCAGAGATGGCAGGACGGGTATCCCAGATACGCAGTATTTT
V: TRBV15
size: .
J: TRBJ2-3
D: .

CDR3: CSARSLAGGTYNEQFF
DNA: TGCAGTGCTAGGAGCCTAGCGGGGGGGACTTACAATGAGCAGTTCTTC
V: TRBV20-1
size: .
J: TRBJ2-1
D: TRBD2

CDR3: CASSRDRDNEQFF
DNA: TGCGCCAGCAGCCGGGACAGGGACAATGAGCAGTTCTTC
V: TRBV10-1
size: few
J: TRBJ2-1
D: TRBD1